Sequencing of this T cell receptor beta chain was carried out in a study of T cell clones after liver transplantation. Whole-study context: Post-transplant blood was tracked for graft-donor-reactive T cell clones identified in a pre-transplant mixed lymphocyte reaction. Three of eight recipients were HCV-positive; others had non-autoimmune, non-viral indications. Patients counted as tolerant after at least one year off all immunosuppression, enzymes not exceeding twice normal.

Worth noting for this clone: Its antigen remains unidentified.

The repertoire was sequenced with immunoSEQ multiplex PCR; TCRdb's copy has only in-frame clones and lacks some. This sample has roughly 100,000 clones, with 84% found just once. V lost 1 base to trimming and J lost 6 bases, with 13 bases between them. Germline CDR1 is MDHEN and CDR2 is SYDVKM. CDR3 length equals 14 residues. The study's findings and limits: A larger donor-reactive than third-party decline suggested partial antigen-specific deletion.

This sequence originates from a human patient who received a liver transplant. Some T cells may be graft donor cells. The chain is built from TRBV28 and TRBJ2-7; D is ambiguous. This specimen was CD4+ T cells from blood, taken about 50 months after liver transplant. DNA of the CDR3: TGTGCCAGCAGTTTATTGCGAGAAGGTCGCGAGCAGTACTTC. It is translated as CASSLLREGREQYF.